What follows are 13 T cell receptor beta chains derived from one specimen sequenced in a study of T cell clonotyping in hematopoietic cell transplantation. The time point was: recipient sample about 28 days before transplant, after cytoreduction. Repertoires were generated with immunoSEQ multiplex PCR, while TCRdb's copy carries only in-frame clones and drops some. The profile shows roughly 40,000 clones, 85% of them singletons. Specimen: peripheral blood mononuclear cells, collected before stem cell transplant. Receptors were obtained from a man between 60 and 70 years old with acute myeloid leukemia. Some clones in this sample may be carry-over from other donors' samples.

The chain links TRBV28 to TRBJ1-6; TRBD1 matches at 9 bases. V lost 4 bases, J lost 7 bases, and 8 bases stayed unmatched. Germline lookup yields CDR1 MDHEN and CDR2 SYDVKM. The CDR3 spans 16 residues. CDR3 DNA sequence: TGTGCCAGCAGTTCCCCCGGGACAGGGAGGAATTCACCCCTCCACTTT. Encoded protein: CASSSPGTGRNSPLHF.

The chain joins TRBV5-6 to TRBJ1-2, with D possibly being TRBD1 (5 bases). The germline V gene has CDR1 SGHDT and CDR2 YYEEEE. V was clipped by 1 base and J by 0 bases, with 10 bases between them. This CDR3 has 15 amino acids. In nucleotides, the CDR3 is TGTGCCAGCAGCTTGATGGGGCTCTCTAACTATGGCTACACCTTC. Amino acid sequence: CASSLMGLSNYGYTF.

This clone was picked up one time. The rearrangement joins TRBV7-9 to TRBJ2-7, with a tentative D call TRBD1 (6 bases). This CDR3 spans 12 amino acids. V gave up 5 bases and J gave up 7 bases, with 12 bases separating them. The V gene's germline CDR1 is SEHNR and CDR2 FQNEAQ (reference sequence). The CDR3, as DNA: TGTGCCAGCAGCCGGGACATCCGGGAGCAGTACTTC. It specifies CASSRDIREQYF.

This clone was picked up one time. Here the CDR3 reads CASNLPWGNTEAFF. The CDR3 DNA reads as TGCGCCAGCAACCTCCCTTGGGGGAACACTGAAGCTTTCTTT. This sequence joins TRBV5-1 and TRBJ1-1; D gene ambiguous. Germline loops: CDR1 SGHRS, CDR2 YFSETQ. V was trimmed by 6 bases and J by 1 base, leaving 13 bases between them. The CDR3 loop spans 14 amino acids.

This clone was recorded only once. The J gene is TRBJ2-2, the V gene TRBV5-1, with 12 bases aligning to TRBD2. The CDR3 length is 16 residues. Unmatched junction bases numbered 7, after V lost 4 bases and J lost 6 bases. CDR1 is SGHRS and CDR2 is YFSETQ in the germline V gene. CDR3 region: CASSATSGGGPGELFF. The CDR3 bases are TGCGCCAGCAGCGCGACTAGCGGGGGAGGCCCCGGGGAGCTGTTTTTT.

The CDR3 DNA reads as TGCGCCAGCAGCTTGCGTCCGAGTTACGAGCAGTACTTC. It encodes CASSLRPSYEQYF. This chain uses TRBV5-1 with TRBJ2-7; D gene unclear. Trimming took 1 base from V and 4 from J, leaving 9 bases between them. The V gene's germline CDR1 is SGHRS and CDR2 YFSETQ. This CDR3 is built from 13 residues.

The chain has TRBV7-2 and TRBJ1-6; D gene uncertain. Trimming cost V 5 bases and J 10 bases, with 12 bases left between them. The CDR3 length is 13 residues. Germline CDR1 and CDR2: SGHTA and FQGNSA. DNA of the CDR3: TGTGCCAGCAGCCTCGGGCGGATCTCACCCCTCCACTTT. This encodes CASSLGRISPLHF.

The chain has TRBV6-5 and TRBJ1-1; 7 positions match TRBD1. This CDR3 has 15 residues. V lost 4 bases and J lost 4; bases outside the gene matches: 9. Germline CDR1 reads MNHEY; CDR2 reads SVGAGI. The CDR3 here is CASSSPTGKGTEAFF. CDR3 in DNA: TGTGCCAGCAGTTCACCGACAGGGAAGGGCACTGAAGCTTTCTTT.

The rearrangement links TRBV5-1 to TRBJ1-6; D is unclear. The CDR3 extends over 17 amino acids. Germline CDR1 is SGHRS and CDR2 is YFSETQ. V lost 0 bases and J 0 bases, leaving 10 bases between the germline ends. DNA of the CDR3: TGCGCCAGCAGCTTGGCCGGCCCGAGCTCCTATAATTCACCCCTCCACTTT. Protein product: CASSLAGPSSYNSPLHF.

This sequence joins TRBV6-1 and TRBJ1-6, with no clear D. The CDR3 consists of 15 residues. V was clipped by 3 bases and J by 7 bases, with 13 bases between them. CDR1 is MNHNS, CDR2 SASEGT, per germline. The CDR3 nucleotides are TGTGCCAGCAGTGAGATAGGGCCCCCAAATTCACCCCTCCACTTT. This gives the protein CASSEIGPPNSPLHF.

The genes are TRBV2 and TRBJ2-3; no definite D call. The CDR3 contains 12 residues. The germline V gene has CDR1 SNHLY and CDR2 FYNNEI. V lost 8 bases and J lost 0, with 6 bases in between. The CDR3 nucleotides are TGTGCCAGCGCGCGGAGCACAGATACGCAGTATTTT. Protein: CASARSTDTQYF.

The chain carries TRBV7-2 and TRBJ2-1; 7 nucleotides agree with TRBD2. The J segment lost 9 bases and the V segment lost 5 bases, leaving 7 bases of the junction unmatched. CDR1 and CDR2 from the germline V gene are SGHTA and FQGNSA. This CDR3 region has 13 residues. The CDR3 here is CASSPQSGVEQFF. CDR3 in DNA: TGTGCCAGCAGCCCTCAAAGCGGGGTTGAGCAGTTCTTC.

This clone appeared a single time. This CDR3 is CASSLGGIHYEQYF. CDR3 bases: TGTGCCAGCAGCTTGGGGGGAATTCACTACGAGCAGTACTTC. The rearrangement links TRBV5-4 to TRBJ2-7, with unresolved D. V was trimmed by 0 bases and J by 3 bases, leaving 10 bases between them. The CDR3 runs 14 residues. The germline V gene encodes CDR1 SGHNT and CDR2 YYREEE (reference sequence).